Shown below are 26 T cell receptor beta chains from a single sample sequenced in a study of cytomegalovirus exposure and HLA in healthy donors. Sequenced by immunoSEQ multiplex PCR; TCRdb stores in-frame clones only, minus some. The data hold about 250,000 clones, with 80% to 90% observed a single time. Material for sequencing was PBMCs. Receptors originate from a man younger than 30 in good health and CMV-seronegative.

The rearrangement uses TRBV27 and TRBJ1-5, with TRBD1 as a possible D gene (5 bases). Per germline, CDR1 MNHEY and CDR2 SMNVEV (reference sequence). V dropped 3 bases and J dropped 3 bases, with 12 bases sitting between them. This CDR3 region has 15 residues. CDR3 nucleotides: TGTGCCAGCAGTTTGTGGGGGGACGCCAATCAGCCCCAGCATTTT. It translates to CASSLWGDANQPQHF.

In its sample, this clone was seen once. This chain uses TRBV7-2 with TRBJ2-7, with 7 bases fitting TRBD1. Germline CDR1 reads SGHTA; CDR2 reads FQGNSA. V was pared by 5 bases and J by 0 bases, with 10 bases of the junction left unmatched. There are 16 residues in the CDR3. The CDR3, as DNA: TGTGCCAGCAGCCAAAGAGGGGGCCGTTCCTCCTACGAGCAGTACTTC. Translated, it gives CASSQRGGRSSYEQYF.

This clone has just one count. This chain joins TRBV2 and TRBJ2-1; possibly TRBD2 for D (7 bases). The CDR3 is made up of 15 amino acids. Trimming left V 3 bases short and J 7 bases short, with 16 bases between. CDR1 SNHLY and CDR2 FYNNEI come from the germline V gene. Written as DNA, the CDR3 is TGTGCCAGCAGTGAGATCAGGGGAGGGTTGAATGAGCAGTTCTTC. This translates into CASSEIRGGLNEQFF.

This clone came up once. This CDR3 is CASSLGQGFPPLHF. The CDR3 DNA sequence: TGTGCCAGCAGCTTGGGACAGGGTTTTCCACCCCTCCACTTT. V gene TRBV13 combines with J gene TRBJ1-6, with 9 positions matching TRBD1. Germline V gives CDR1 PRHDT, CDR2 FYEKMQ (reference sequence). The CDR3 contains 14 residues. Trimming removed 3 bases from V and 11 bases from J; junction bases left unmatched: 5.

The gene calls are TRBV27 and TRBJ1-3; D remains unclear. The length of the CDR3 is 13 residues. Germline CDR1 reads MNHEY; CDR2 reads SMNVEV (reference sequence). The V end was cut by 3 bases, the J end by 3 bases, with 6 bases between. The CDR3 coding sequence is TGTGCCAGCAGTTTTCGGGGTGGAAACACCATATATTTT. Amino acid sequence: CASSFRGGNTIYF.

This chain uses TRBV10-1 with TRBJ2-2; tentatively, D is TRBD2 (6 bases). The CDR3 runs 15 residues. The germline CDR1 and CDR2 sequences are WNHNN and SYGVQD (reference sequence). V was trimmed by 4 bases and J by 0 bases, leaving 9 bases between them. The CDR3 bases are TGCGCCAGCAGTGGTGGCGGGGCGAACACCGGGGAGCTGTTTTTT. Protein sequence: CASSGGGANTGELFF.

In its sample, this clone was seen a few times. The CDR3 region has the DNA TGTGCCAGCAGCTTAATATCGGGTGAAAAACTGTTTTTT. Protein product: CASSLISGEKLFF. This rearrangement joins TRBV7-2 to TRBJ1-4; D remains ambiguous. CDR1 is SGHTA and CDR2 is FQGNSA in the germline V gene. The CDR3 extends over 13 amino acids. Trimming removed 2 bases from V and 7 bases from J, with 8 bases in between.

V usage is TRBV5-6 and J usage is TRBJ2-7; 7 bases line up with TRBD1. The ends lost 2 bases at V and 5 bases at J; junction bases unmatched: 7. Germline CDR1 and CDR2: SGHDT and YYEEEE. The CDR3 sequence is 14 residues long. This chain's CDR3 is CASSFLDRVNEQYF. The DNA of the CDR3 is TGTGCCAGCAGCTTCCTTGACAGGGTAAACGAGCAGTACTTC.

The chain joins TRBV4-3 to TRBJ1-1; 9 nucleotides line up with TRBD1. Germline V gene data show CDR1 as LGHNA and CDR2 as YSLEER. J lost 11 bases, V lost 4 bases, and 8 bases had no gene match. This CDR3 has 13 residues. The CDR3 bases are TGCGCCAGCAGCCCAGGACAGGGGTCTCGGGCTTTCTTT. It is translated as CASSPGQGSRAFF.

The V and J genes are TRBV6-5 and TRBJ2-1; D gene uncertain. V lost 5 bases, J lost 5 bases, and 7 bases lay in between. This CDR3 has 12 residues. The germline CDR1 and CDR2 sequences are MNHEY and SVGAGI. CDR3 amino acids: CASSAEDNEQFF. CDR3 nucleotides: TGTGCCAGCAGTGCAGAAGACAATGAGCAGTTCTTC.

The chain carries TRBV28 and TRBJ1-4; 7 bases are shared with TRBD1. The V and J ends lost 5 bases and 8 bases, in that order; junction bases with no gene match: 11. The CDR3 contains 15 residues. The germline V gene has CDR1 MDHEN and CDR2 SYDVKM. CDR3 loop: CASSLLTGMGEKLFF. As DNA, the CDR3 is TGTGCCAGCAGTCTACTGACAGGGATGGGCGAAAAACTGTTTTTT.

The gene calls are TRBV28 and TRBJ2-7; a weak D match, TRBD2 (7 bases). Germline V gene data show CDR1 as MDHEN and CDR2 as SYDVKM. The CDR3 loop spans 15 amino acids. V lost 6 bases, J lost 5 bases, and 20 bases lay in between. CDR3 residues: CASRPVGGASHEQYF. CDR3 DNA: TGTGCCAGCAGGCCCGTAGGGGGGGCAAGTCACGAGCAGTACTTC.

The CDR3, as DNA: TGTGCCAGCAGTCCCTCCGGGACAGGCTACGAGCAGTACTTC. Translated, it gives CASSPSGTGYEQYF. The gene calls are TRBV6-6 and TRBJ2-7, with 8 bases matching TRBD1. The CDR3 contains 14 residues. V was clipped by 5 bases and J by 3 bases; unmatched bases: 6. Germline V gene sequence: CDR1 MNHNY, CDR2 SVGAGI (reference sequence).

This chain uses TRBV12-5 with TRBJ1-5, with a weak D call TRBD1 (6 bases). From germline, CDR1 is LGHNT and CDR2 FRNRAP. Deletions cut 7 bases from V and 3 bases from J, with 10 bases between. CDR3 length equals 13 residues. CDR3 DNA: TGTGCTAGTGCAACAGGGTTCAATCAGCCCCAGCATTTT. Encoded protein: CASATGFNQPQHF.

The V call is TRBV6-5, the J call TRBJ1-1; TRBD1 agrees at 7 bases. This CDR3 contains 13 residues. Per the germline V gene, CDR1 is MNHEY and CDR2 is SVGAGI. With 6 bases clipped from V and 0 bases from J, the junction kept 1 base outside the gene matches. CDR3 protein: CASSGQVNTEAFF. DNA for the CDR3: TGTGCCAGCAGCGGACAGGTGAACACTGAAGCTTTCTTT.

This chain connects TRBV11-3 to TRBJ2-1; TRBD1 might be the D (7 bases). With 6 bases removed from V and 8 bases from J, the gap between germline ends came to 23 bases. The CDR3 has 16 residues. Germline loops: CDR1 SGHNT, CDR2 YENEEA. The CDR3 reads CASSLTGRGARYEQFF. In nucleotides, the CDR3 is TGTGCCAGCAGTCTGACAGGGCGGGGTGCGAGGTATGAGCAGTTCTTC. Variable domain in full (rest from reference TRBV11-3 and TRBJ2-1): EAGVVQSPRYKIIEKKQPVAFWCNPISGHNTLYWYLQNLGQGPELLIRYENEEAVDDSQLPKDRFSAERLKGVDSTLKIQPAELGDSAVYLCASSLTGRGARYEQFFGPGTRLTVL.

The genes are TRBV7-9 and TRBJ2-7; perhaps TRBD2 as D (5 bases). Deletions cut 5 bases from V and 2 bases from J, with 13 bases between. The germline CDR1 and CDR2 sequences are SEHNR and FQNEAQ (reference sequence). This CDR3 comprises 14 residues. CDR3 protein: CASSQPGSAYEQYF. CDR3 nucleotides: TGTGCCAGCAGCCAACCGGGATCTGCCTACGAGCAGTACTTC.

The chain has TRBV6-6 and TRBJ2-3, with D tentatively TRBD2 (6 bases). Germline CDR1 and CDR2: MNHNY and SVGAGI (reference sequence). V dropped 5 bases and J dropped 8 bases, with 8 bases sitting between them. The CDR3 covers 11 residues. CDR3 sequence: CASSAGTTQYF. Written as DNA, the CDR3 is TGTGCCAGCAGTGCGGGGACTACGCAGTATTTT.

The chain couples TRBV5-1 to TRBJ1-5, with a weak D call TRBD1 (5 bases). The CDR3 sequence is 13 residues long. Trimming left V 3 bases short and J 5 bases short, with 9 bases between. The germline V gene encodes CDR1 SGHRS and CDR2 YFSETQ. CDR3: CASSSQGDQPQHF. CDR3 sequence (DNA): TGCGCCAGCAGCTCGCAGGGTGATCAGCCCCAGCATTTT.

This clone was detected a few times. The genes are TRBV7-9 and TRBJ1-6, with TRBD1 matching over 9 bases. CDR1 SEHNR and CDR2 FQNEAQ come from the germline V gene (reference sequence). Losses at the gene ends were 6 bases for V and 8 bases for J; bases not matched to a gene: 2. The CDR3 extends over 13 amino acids. This chain's CDR3 is CASSRQGDSPLHF. CDR3 DNA: TGTGCCAGCAGTCGACAGGGGGATTCACCCCTCCACTTT.

The chain joins TRBV2 to TRBJ2-3, with D possibly matching TRBD2 (5 bases). In germline, CDR1 is SNHLY, CDR2 FYNNEI. The length of the CDR3 is 15 residues. The V and J ends lost 4 bases and 1 base respectively, with 12 bases between them. CDR3 nucleotides: TGTGCCAGCAGTGTTTCGGGGTTTGGCACAGATACGCAGTATTTT. Its protein product is CASSVSGFGTDTQYF.

The chain carries TRBV25-1 and TRBJ1-4; D may be TRBD1 (5 bases). The V gene lost 5 bases and the J gene lost 4 bases, with 14 bases spanning the gap. The CDR3 length is 15 residues. The germline V gene has CDR1 MGHDK and CDR2 SYGVNS. The chain's CDR3 is CASSNPGLGNEKLFF. The CDR3 DNA follows: TGTGCCAGCAGTAATCCGGGACTTGGTAATGAAAAACTGTTTTTT.

The rearrangement links TRBV27 to TRBJ2-1; weak D call: TRBD2 (7 bases). The germline V and J ends were trimmed by 7 bases and 8 bases, with 30 bases remaining between them. The CDR3 runs to 18 residues. Germline loops: CDR1 MNHEY, CDR2 SMNVEV (reference sequence). The CDR3 nucleotides read TGTGCCAGCACCCATTATATCGGTGGGGGGGCCGCGAATTATGAGCAGTTCTTC. Residues: CASTHYIGGGAANYEQFF.

The chain has TRBV7-2 and TRBJ2-1; 8 nucleotides match TRBD1. This CDR3 comprises 15 residues. Losses at the gene ends were 5 bases for V and 5 bases for J; bases not matched to a gene: 8. Germline V gene data show CDR1 as SGHTA and CDR2 as FQGNSA. The CDR3 protein is CASSTSTGVNNEQFF. In DNA form, the CDR3 reads TGTGCCAGCAGCACCTCGACAGGGGTTAACAATGAGCAGTTCTTC.

J is TRBJ2-1 and V is TRBV5-1; 8 bases fit TRBD1. The ends lost 4 bases at V and 6 bases at J; junction bases unmatched: 9. The CDR3 is 15 residues long. Per the germline V gene, CDR1 is SGHRS and CDR2 is YFSETQ. The CDR3 loop reads CASSLTGGSINEQFF. The CDR3 coding sequence is TGCGCCAGCAGCCTTACAGGGGGGTCTATCAATGAGCAGTTCTTC.

The chain employs TRBV7-2 and TRBJ1-5, with 8 bases that match TRBD1. This CDR3 spans 12 amino acids. Germline V gene lookup returns CDR1 SGHTA and CDR2 FQGNSA. V shed 5 bases and J 9 bases; nucleotides not matched to a gene: 3. The CDR3 here is CASSGQGSPQHF. Here the CDR3 DNA reads TGTGCCAGCAGCGGACAGGGTTCGCCCCAGCATTTT.